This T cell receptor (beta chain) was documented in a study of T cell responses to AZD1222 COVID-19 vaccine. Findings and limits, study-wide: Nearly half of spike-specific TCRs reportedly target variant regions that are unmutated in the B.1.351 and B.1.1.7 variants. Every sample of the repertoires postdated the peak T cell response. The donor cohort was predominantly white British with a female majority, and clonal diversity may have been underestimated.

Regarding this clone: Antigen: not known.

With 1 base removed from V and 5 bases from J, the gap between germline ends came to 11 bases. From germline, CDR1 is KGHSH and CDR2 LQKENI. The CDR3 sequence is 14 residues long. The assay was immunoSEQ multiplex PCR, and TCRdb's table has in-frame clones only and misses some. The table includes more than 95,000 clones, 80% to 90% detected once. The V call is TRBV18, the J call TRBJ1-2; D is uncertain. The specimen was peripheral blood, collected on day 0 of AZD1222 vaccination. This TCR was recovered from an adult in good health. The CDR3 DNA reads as TGTGCCAGCTCACCACGTGAGACGGATTATGGCTACACCTTC. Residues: CASSPRETDYGYTF.